These 24 T cell receptor beta chains share one sample of origin, sequenced in a study of T cells in narcolepsy. The method was immunoSEQ multiplex PCR; TCRdb's version includes in-frame clones alone and lacks a portion of them. The sample includes 30,000 to 35,000 clones, almost 80% of them seen just once. Sequencing was carried out using memory (CD45RA-) CD4+ T cells from blood. These receptors were collected from a human donor in good health.

The J gene is TRBJ2-7, the V gene TRBV2, with 11 bases lining up with TRBD2. V was clipped by 3 bases and J by 7 bases; unmatched bases: 8. Germline assignment: CDR1 SNHLY and CDR2 FYNNEI. The CDR3 runs to 15 residues. The CDR3 region has the DNA TGTGCCAGCAGTGACCGCCTAGCGGGAGGAAGGGAGCAGTACTTC. Translated: CASSDRLAGGREQYF.

This sequence joins TRBV6-5 and TRBJ1-2, with D unresolved. The CDR3 runs 12 residues. V was trimmed by 10 bases and J by 4 bases, leaving 13 bases between them. Germline V gene sequence: CDR1 MNHEY, CDR2 SVGAGI. CDR3 sequence: CAIATETYGYTF. CDR3 DNA: TGTGCCATCGCTACGGAGACCTATGGCTACACCTTC.

The chain employs TRBV5-5 and TRBJ1-1; unclear D gene. Trimming stripped 3 bases from V and 2 bases from J, with 11 bases between. CDR1 is SGHKS, CDR2 YYEKEE, per germline (reference sequence). The CDR3 is made up of 14 amino acids. As DNA, the CDR3 is TGTGCCAGCAGCTCGTCCCACAGCAACACTGAAGCTTTCTTT. It yields the protein CASSSSHSNTEAFF. The full variable domain, rest sourced from reference TRBV5-5 and TRBJ1-1, is DAGVTQSPTHLIKTRGQQVTLRCSPISGHKSVSWYQQVLGQGPQFIFQYYEKEERGRGNFPDRFSARQFPNYSSELNVNALLLGDSALYLCASSSSHSNTEAFFGQGTRLTVV.

The rearrangement joins TRBV6-5 to TRBJ2-7; possible D gene TRBD1, 6 bases. The CDR3 covers 13 residues. V dropped 6 bases and J dropped 2 bases, with 11 bases sitting between them. The germline CDR1 and CDR2 sequences are MNHEY and SVGAGI. The CDR3 DNA follows: TGTGCCAGCAGGAAAGCAGGGGCCTACGAGCAGTACTTC. Protein product: CASRKAGAYEQYF.

This clone was recorded only once. This chain links TRBV11-3 with TRBJ2-7; no clear D. V was cut by 0 bases and J by 6 bases, with 12 bases left in between. Germline V lookup: CDR1 SGHNT, CDR2 YENEEA. CDR3 length: 14 residues. CDR3 region: CASSLDLDKLEQYF. In nucleotides, the CDR3 is TGTGCCAGCAGCTTAGATTTAGACAAGCTCGAGCAGTACTTC.

This clone was seen a handful of times. The chain combines TRBV10-1 with TRBJ2-7; D possibly matches TRBD1 or TRBD2 (5 bases each). Germline V lookup: CDR1 WNHNN, CDR2 SYGVQD (reference sequence). This CDR3 has 11 amino acids. This CDR3 reads CDRDGSYEQYF. Here the CDR3 DNA reads TGCGACCGGGACGGTTCCTACGAGCAGTACTTC.

The CDR3 sequence: CASSPQSRENTEAFF. CDR3 in DNA: TGTGCCAGCTCACCACAGTCACGGGAAAACACTGAAGCTTTCTTT. The V call is TRBV18, the J call TRBJ1-1; D gene unclear. The CDR3 contains 15 residues. Germline V gene data show CDR1 as KGHSH and CDR2 as LQKENI. The germline V and J ends were trimmed by 1 base and 2 bases, with 11 bases remaining between them.

This chain joins TRBV15 and TRBJ2-1; D call uncertain. CDR1 is LNHNV and CDR2 is YYDKDF in the germline V gene (reference sequence). Trimming took off 1 base at V and 3 bases at J, with 16 bases between the two ends. The CDR3 totals 17 residues. The CDR3 DNA sequence: TGTGCCACCAGCAGAGTGGTCTCAGCCACCGGCTACAATGAGCAGTTCTTC. Protein: CATSRVVSATGYNEQFF.

The rearrangement links TRBV7-8 to TRBJ1-5; 12 bases line up with TRBD1. J was trimmed by 4 bases and V by 5 bases; bases with no gene match: 6. Germline V gene lookup returns CDR1 SGHVS and CDR2 FQNEAQ. CDR3 length equals 16 residues. This CDR3 reads CASSHRGQGANQPQHF. In nucleotides, the CDR3 is TGTGCCAGCAGCCACAGGGGACAGGGGGCAAATCAGCCCCAGCATTTT.

The chain links TRBV5-1 to TRBJ1-6; D not certain. V shed 3 bases and J shed 0 bases, with 13 bases lying between them. The length of the CDR3 is 17 residues. Germline V gene sequence: CDR1 SGHRS, CDR2 YFSETQ. CDR3 sequence: CASSSQAGSSYNSPLHF. The CDR3 DNA is TGCGCCAGCAGCTCCCAGGCCGGCAGCTCCTATAATTCACCCCTCCACTTT.

The chain links TRBV7-7 to TRBJ2-7; D may be TRBD1 (5 bases). CDR1 and CDR2 (germline): SSHAT, FNYEAQ (reference sequence). V lost 1 base and J lost 3, with 10 bases in between. The CDR3 runs to 14 residues. DNA for the CDR3: TGTGCCAGCAGCTTAGTTGACAGTGACTACGAGCAGTACTTC. Translation gives CASSLVDSDYEQYF.

V is TRBV9 and J is TRBJ2-2; D is undetermined. Trimming pared 1 base from V and 4 bases from J, leaving 11 bases between. The V gene's germline CDR1 is SGDLS and CDR2 YYNGEE. There are 15 residues in the CDR3. CDR3 coding DNA: TGTGCCAGCAGCGTATCAACGGACGGCACCGGGGAGCTGTTTTTT. Amino acid sequence: CASSVSTDGTGELFF.

This clone was seen a single time. The rearrangement uses TRBV20-1 and TRBJ2-3; D may correspond to TRBD1 or TRBD2 (6 bases each). V lost 6 bases and J 10 bases, leaving 11 bases between the germline ends. Per germline, CDR1 DFQATT and CDR2 SNEGSKA (reference sequence). The CDR3 has 10 amino acids. DNA for the CDR3: TGCAGTGCCGAGGGGGGCGCGCAGTATTTT. This gives the protein CSAEGGAQYF.

The rearrangement joins TRBV7-3 to TRBJ2-2; weak D call: TRBD1 (5 bases). This CDR3 contains 14 residues. Germline V gene sequence: CDR1 SGHTA, CDR2 FQGTGA. Trimming pared 2 bases from V and 4 bases from J, leaving 8 bases between. The CDR3 loop reads CASSLDRRTGELFF. DNA for the CDR3: TGTGCCAGCAGCTTAGACAGACGCACCGGGGAGCTGTTTTTT. Full variable domain (rest looked up from reference TRBV7-3 and TRBJ2-2): GAGVSQTPSNKVTEKGKYVELRCDPISGHTALYWYRQSLGQGPEFLIYFQGTGAADDSGLPNDRFFAVRPEGSVSTLKIQRTERGDSAVYLCASSLDRRTGELFFGEGSRLTVL.

J is TRBJ1-2 and V is TRBV5-6; weak D call: TRBD1 (5 bases). CDR1 and CDR2 (germline): SGHDT, YYEEEE. The V end lost 5 bases, the J end lost 4 bases, and 9 bases lay between the germline ends. The CDR3 consists of 12 residues. The CDR3 nucleotides are TGTGCCAGCAGGGGGACGGTCTATGGCTACACCTTC. It codes for CASRGTVYGYTF.

The rearrangement joins TRBV7-2 to TRBJ2-5; 9 bases are a match to TRBD2. The V gene's germline CDR1 is SGHTA and CDR2 FQGNSA. CDR3 size: 15 residues. Losses at the gene ends were 1 base for V and 3 bases for J; bases not matched to a gene: 3. The CDR3 DNA reads TGTGCCAGCAGCTTAGTGCCTAGCGGGAAAGAGACCCAGTACTTC. It translates to CASSLVPSGKETQYF.

CDR3 amino acids: CASSVDMNTEAFF. The CDR3 bases are TGTGCCAGCAGTGTCGACATGAACACTGAAGCTTTCTTT. The chain uses TRBV6-1 and TRBJ1-1; D is unclear. This CDR3 region has 13 residues. Germline V gene data show CDR1 as MNHNS and CDR2 as SASEGT. V was cut by 4 bases and J by 0 bases, with 6 bases left in between.

The chain uses TRBV28 and TRBJ2-7; TRBD2 might be the D (5 bases). With 0 bases removed from V and 0 bases from J, the gap between germline ends came to 9 bases. The CDR3 consists of 15 residues. Germline V gene lookup returns CDR1 MDHEN and CDR2 SYDVKM. In DNA, the CDR3 is TGTGCCAGCAGTTTATGGCTAGCCCGCTCCTACGAGCAGTACTTC. The encoded protein is CASSLWLARSYEQYF.

A single count supports this clone. Here the CDR3 reads CASSYSPPGANVLTF. The DNA of the CDR3 is TGTGCCAGCAGTTACAGTCCCCCTGGGGCCAACGTCCTGACTTTC. V gene TRBV6-5 combines with J gene TRBJ2-6; D remains ambiguous. The germline V gene encodes CDR1 MNHEY and CDR2 SVGAGI. The V and J ends lost 2 bases and 2 bases respectively, with 7 bases between them. The CDR3 consists of 15 residues.

The rearrangement links TRBV6-5 to TRBJ1-2, with TRBD1 identical over 9 bases. Germline trimming cut 5 bases from V and 2 bases from J; bases unmatched to any gene: 3. The CDR3 loop spans 14 amino acids. The germline V gene encodes CDR1 MNHEY and CDR2 SVGAGI. CDR3 region: CASSGQGSNYGYTF. The CDR3 coding sequence is TGTGCCAGCAGTGGACAGGGGTCGAACTATGGCTACACCTTC.

The V and J genes are TRBV2 and TRBJ2-1, with TRBD2 matching over 15 bases. Germline-derived CDR1 and CDR2 are SNHLY and FYNNEI. The length of the CDR3 is 14 residues. Trimming took 8 bases from V and 8 from J; bases not matched to a gene: 4. The DNA for the CDR3 is TGTGCCAGCGGAGGGACTAGCGGGAGGCATGAGCAGTTCTTC. This translates into CASGGTSGRHEQFF.

The CDR3 nucleotides read TGTGCCAGTAGTACCACCCCATCCGGGTCACCCCTCCACTTT. Protein: CASSTTPSGSPLHF. The rearrangement links TRBV19 to TRBJ1-6; D gene unclear. CDR1 and CDR2 from the germline V gene are LNHDA and SQIVND (reference sequence). The ends were cut back, 4 bases at V and 10 bases at J, with 14 bases in the middle. The CDR3 length is 14 residues.

This chain links TRBV7-9 with TRBJ2-7; 8 positions match TRBD1. The CDR3 length is 17 residues. Germline V gives CDR1 SEHNR, CDR2 FQNEAQ (reference sequence). The V and J ends lost 1 base and 2 bases, in that order; junction bases with no gene match: 10. The CDR3 coding sequence is TGTGCCAGCAGCTTAGGGACAGGGAAGCCAAGTACCTACGAGCAGTACTTC. It specifies CASSLGTGKPSTYEQYF.

The chain joins TRBV15 to TRBJ1-2; weak D call: TRBD1 (6 bases). V lost 0 bases and J 7 bases, leaving 12 bases between the germline ends. Per germline, CDR1 LNHNV and CDR2 YYDKDF (reference sequence). This CDR3 contains 14 residues. The CDR3 loop reads CATSRDGRGGGYTF. In nucleotides, the CDR3 is TGTGCCACCAGCAGAGATGGCAGGGGAGGTGGCTACACCTTC.